The 11 T cell receptor beta chains below were found in one sample sequenced in a study of preoperative IRX-2 immunotherapy in early breast cancer. Treatment in this sample: preoperative locoregional IRX-2 cytokine immunotherapy. Method: immunoSEQ multiplex PCR; TCRdb's copy keeps in-frame clones and lacks some. The sample lists about 23,000 clones, approximately 95% occurring once. The source material was tumor tissue, sampled after IRX-2 immunotherapy. The receptors shown here come from a human donor with breast cancer.

The chain recombines TRBV5-1 with TRBJ2-3, with 12 bases fitting TRBD2. Per germline, CDR1 SGHRS and CDR2 YFSETQ. This CDR3 has 17 amino acids. V lost 1 base and J lost 4; bases outside the gene matches: 7. The CDR3 sequence: CASSLTWTSGDADTQYF. CDR3 nucleotides: TGCGCCAGCAGCTTGACTTGGACTAGCGGGGACGCAGATACGCAGTATTTT.

V and J are TRBV4-1 and TRBJ2-7; 10 bases fit TRBD2. After removal of 5 bases from V and 2 bases from J, the junction contained 3 bases not matched to a gene. The CDR3 is 14 residues long. The germline V gene has CDR1 MGHRA and CDR2 YSYEKL. CDR3: CASSTSGGAYEQYF. Written as DNA, the CDR3 is TGCGCCAGCAGCACAAGCGGGGGGGCCTACGAGCAGTACTTC.

J is TRBJ1-6 and V is TRBV15; 8 nucleotides agree with TRBD1. This CDR3 region has 13 residues. V dropped 8 bases and J dropped 9; count of bases not matched to a gene: 6. Germline loops: CDR1 LNHNV, CDR2 YYDKDF (reference sequence). This chain's CDR3 is CATQGARSSPLHF. CDR3 in DNA: TGTGCCACCCAGGGGGCGCGATCTTCACCCCTCCACTTT.

The chain couples TRBV27 to TRBJ2-7, with D uncertain. This CDR3 comprises 15 residues. Germline assignment: CDR1 MNHEY and CDR2 SMNVEV (reference sequence). Trimming left V 3 bases short and J 2 bases short, with 14 bases between. The CDR3 DNA is TGTGCCAGCAGTTTTCGGCCAGGATCCCCCTACGAGCAGTACTTC. Residues: CASSFRPGSPYEQYF.

CDR3 sequence reads: CSLRQLGDYGYTF. The DNA for the CDR3 is TGCAGCCTCCGACAACTCGGCGACTATGGCTACACCTTC. The genes are TRBV29-1 and TRBJ1-2, with D hard to call. Germline-derived CDR1 and CDR2 are SQVTM and ANQGSEA. The CDR3 totals 13 residues. Between the trimmed V and J ends, which lost 8 bases and 3 bases, there was a span of 16 bases.

V usage is TRBV23-1 and J usage is TRBJ1-2; the D is unclear. TRBV23-1 qualifies as an ORF whose function is uncertain. This CDR3 region has 17 residues. V was shortened by 0 bases and J by 5 bases, with 19 bases between the two germline ends. As DNA, the CDR3 is TGCGCCAGCAGTCAATCCCCGGGAGCGAAGCGACCATATGGCTACACCTTC. Translating gives CASSQSPGAKRPYGYTF.

V is TRBV7-9 and J is TRBJ1-2; the D is unclear. In germline, CDR1 is SEHNR, CDR2 FQNEAQ (reference sequence). The CDR3 runs to 16 residues. Trimming pared 1 base from V and 4 bases from J, leaving 16 bases between. CDR3 in amino acids: CASSLGWPTTGYGYTF. CDR3 DNA sequence: TGTGCCAGCAGCTTAGGGTGGCCCACTACGGGCTATGGCTACACCTTC.

The chain is built from TRBV28 and TRBJ1-4; weak D call: TRBD1 (6 bases). The length of the CDR3 is 16 residues. Germline V lookup: CDR1 MDHEN, CDR2 SYDVKM. V gave up 1 base and J gave up 10 bases, with 19 bases separating them. CDR3 sequence (DNA): TGTGCCAGCAGTTTATTACAGGACAGAGTGTCTGGAAAACTGTTTTTT. This gives the protein CASSLLQDRVSGKLFF.

The chain employs TRBV7-9 and TRBJ1-4; 7 bases are shared with TRBD1. This CDR3 contains 14 residues. V shed 5 bases and J 5 bases; nucleotides not matched to a gene: 5. Germline values: CDR1 SEHNR, CDR2 FQNEAQ (reference sequence). The CDR3 DNA follows: TGTGCCAGCAGCCCTATGACAGGGAATGAAAAACTGTTTTTT. Translating gives CASSPMTGNEKLFF. The full variable domain, completed using reference TRBV7-9 and TRBJ1-4, is DTGVSQNPRHKITKRGQNVTFRCDPISEHNRLYWYRQTLGQGPEFLTYFQNEAQLEKSRLLSDRFSAERPKGSFSTLEIQRTEQGDSAMYLCASSPMTGNEKLFFGSGTQLSVL.

This chain links TRBV9 with TRBJ2-1; 11 positions match TRBD2. Looked up from germline, CDR1 is SGDLS and CDR2 is YYNGEE. The CDR3 is 15 residues long. V was clipped by 0 bases and J by 12 bases; unmatched bases: 8. DNA for the CDR3: TGTGCCAGCAGCGTAGACCTAGCGGGGGGACAGGGGCAGTTCTTC. Translating it yields CASSVDLAGGQGQFF.

The chain combines TRBV21-1 with TRBJ1-1. TRBV21-1 is a documented pseudogene. CDR3 length equals 20 residues. CDR3 protein: CASSNIPGPIKLRGNTEAFF. CDR3 DNA: TGTGCCAGCAGCAACATCCCGGGCCCAATTAAGTTGAGAGGGAACACTGAAGCTTTCTTT.